This entry lists 17 T cell receptor beta chains sequenced from one sample in a study of blood T cell repertoires in COVID-19. Data came from immunoSEQ multiplex PCR; TCRdb stores just in-frame clones and leaves some out. This sample yields about 110,000 clones, of which roughly 79% are seen a single time; 9.4% belongs to the top ten. The material sequenced was peripheral blood. These receptors were taken from a woman between 65 and 79 years old with acute or convalescent COVID-19.

The chain employs TRBV29-1 and TRBJ1-1, with 7 bases lining up with TRBD1. The CDR3 runs 13 residues. CDR1 is SQVTM and CDR2 is ANQGSEA in the germline V gene. After removal of 4 bases from V and 4 bases from J, the junction contained 6 bases not matched to a gene. The CDR3 DNA sequence: TGCAGCGTTGTGACAGGGAAGGGCACTGAAGCTTTCTTT. Translating it yields CSVVTGKGTEAFF.

This rearrangement joins TRBV27 to TRBJ1-4, with D hard to call. The CDR3 covers 15 residues. Germline values: CDR1 MNHEY, CDR2 SMNVEV (reference sequence). The V end lost 5 bases, the J end lost 5 bases, and 15 bases lay between the germline ends. In DNA form, the CDR3 reads TGTGCCAGCAGTCCGACCTTCCGGAGGAATGAAAAACTGTTTTTT. The encoded protein is CASSPTFRRNEKLFF.

The genes are TRBV18 and TRBJ2-7; the D is unclear. V lost 8 bases and J lost 6, with 14 bases in between. The CDR3 has 12 amino acids. Germline V gives CDR1 KGHSH, CDR2 LQKENI. CDR3 in DNA: TGTGCCAGCCGCGGTCTCTCTGGCGAGCAGTACTTC. Its translation: CASRGLSGEQYF.

V is TRBV7-2 and J is TRBJ1-3; D call uncertain. Germline V CDR1 and CDR2: SGHTA, FQGNSA. The CDR3 sequence is 15 residues long. Trimming took off 3 bases at V and 0 bases at J, with 9 bases between the two ends. CDR3 nucleotides: TGTGCCAGCAGCTTGCGACGGGACTCTGGAAACACCATATATTTT. This codes for CASSLRRDSGNTIYF. The whole variable domain, remainder taken from reference TRBV7-2 and TRBJ1-3, is GAGVSQSPSNKVTEKGKDVELRCDPISGHTALYWYRQSLGQGLEFLIYFQGNSAPDKSGLPSDRFSAERTGGSVSTLTIQRTQQEDSAVYLCASSLRRDSGNTIYFGEGSWLTVV.

The chain is built from TRBV9 and TRBJ2-5; 7 bases are shared with TRBD2. The CDR3 contains 13 residues. Trimming cost V 4 bases and J 2 bases; bases outside gene matches: 2. Germline loops: CDR1 SGDLS, CDR2 YYNGEE. The CDR3 reads CASSLGGQETQYF. The DNA of the CDR3 is TGTGCCAGCAGCTTGGGGGGGCAAGAGACCCAGTACTTC.

This rearrangement joins TRBV11-1 to TRBJ2-5; 7 bases are a match to TRBD2. V trimming: 8 bases; J trimming: 2 bases; junction bases outside the gene matches: 5. The CDR3 sequence is 13 residues long. Per the germline V gene, CDR1 is SGHAT and CDR2 is FQDESV (reference sequence). CDR3 protein: CASAGDGQETQYF. The CDR3 region has the DNA TGTGCCAGCGCGGGAGATGGACAAGAGACCCAGTACTTC.

This clone was seen more than once but under ten times. DNA of the CDR3: TGTGCCAGCAGTATTGGGACTAGCGGACGTTACGAGCAGTACTTC. The encoded protein is CASSIGTSGRYEQYF. This sequence joins TRBV6-5 and TRBJ2-7; 11 bases agree with TRBD2. CDR3 length: 15 amino acids. J lost 4 bases, V lost 5 bases, and 7 bases had no gene match. Germline assignment: CDR1 MNHEY and CDR2 SVGAGI.

V gene TRBV24-1 combines with J gene TRBJ2-1, with 8 nucleotides matching TRBD2. Per germline, CDR1 KGHDR and CDR2 SFDVKD. This CDR3 has 15 residues. V lost 2 bases, J lost 6 bases, and 5 bases stayed unmatched. In nucleotides, the CDR3 is TGTGCCACCAGTGATTCCCACGGGGGGGCCAATGAGCAGTTCTTC. It yields the protein CATSDSHGGANEQFF.

The rearrangement joins TRBV28 to TRBJ2-7; TRBD2 matches 14 bases. The trim removed 7 bases at V and 6 bases at J, leaving 5 bases unmatched. The CDR3 is made up of 14 amino acids. The germline V gene has CDR1 MDHEN and CDR2 SYDVKM. CDR3 sequence: CASTRTSGRFEQYF. CDR3 nucleotides: TGTGCCAGCACCAGGACTAGCGGGAGGTTCGAGCAGTACTTC. Full variable domain (rest looked up from reference TRBV28 and TRBJ2-7): DVKVTQSSRYLVKRTGEKVFLECVQDMDHENMFWYRQDPGLGLRLIYFSYDVKMKEKGDIPEGYSVSREKKERFSLILESASTNQTSMYLCASTRTSGRFEQYFGPGTRLTVT.

The genes are TRBV29-1 and TRBJ2-1; D unresolved. With 2 bases removed from V and 5 bases from J, the gap between germline ends came to 7 bases. The CDR3 loop spans 12 amino acids. Germline V gene lookup returns CDR1 SQVTM and CDR2 ANQGSEA. CDR3 amino acids: CSVERRDNEQFF. CDR3 bases: TGCAGCGTTGAACGTCGCGACAATGAGCAGTTCTTC.

This chain connects TRBV5-6 to TRBJ1-1; TRBD1 might be the D (5 bases). V lost 4 bases and J lost 1, with 8 bases in between. The CDR3 runs to 13 residues. The germline V gene has CDR1 SGHDT and CDR2 YYEEEE. This CDR3 is CASSEDRNTEAFF. The DNA of the CDR3 is TGTGCCAGCAGCGAAGACAGGAACACTGAAGCTTTCTTT.

The sample holds a few counts of this clone. This chain connects TRBV27 to TRBJ2-1, with D perhaps matching TRBD2 (6 bases). The V gene's germline CDR1 is MNHEY and CDR2 SMNVEV (reference sequence). The CDR3 length is 15 residues. Trimming removed 8 bases from V and 2 bases from J, with 16 bases in between. CDR3 sequence: CASGTTSLPYNEQFF. Written as DNA, the CDR3 is TGTGCCAGCGGCACCACTAGCCTTCCCTACAATGAGCAGTTCTTC.

The V call is TRBV9, the J call TRBJ1-1; weak D call: TRBD1 (6 bases). The germline gives CDR1 SGDLS, CDR2 YYNGEE. Between the trimmed V and J ends, which lost 4 bases and 8 bases, there was a span of 15 bases. CDR3 size: 13 residues. The CDR3 DNA sequence: TGTGCCAGCAGCACCTTAGGGGGAACCGAAGCTTTCTTT. Translating gives CASSTLGGTEAFF.

Concerning this clone: One junction end disagrees with the germline gene, perhaps due to a read error. This rearrangement joins TRBV12-3 or TRBV12-4 to TRBJ2-4; perhaps TRBD2 as D (6 bases). The CDR3 covers 13 residues. CDR3 nucleotides: TGTGCCAGCAGTCTAGCGTCGGGGAACATTCAGTACTTC. This codes for CASSLASGNIQYF.

V usage is TRBV11-2 and J usage is TRBJ2-5; tentative D call: TRBD1 (6 bases). The CDR3 sequence is 13 residues long. Deletions cut 6 bases from V and 7 bases from J, with 15 bases between. Germline CDR1 is SGHAT and CDR2 is FQNNGV. CDR3 DNA: TGTGCCAGCAGGCCTGGACAGCGTGGGACCCAGTACTTC. Its translation is CASRPGQRGTQYF.

This chain uses TRBV7-8 with TRBJ2-1, with 7 positions matching TRBD1. Germline V lookup: CDR1 SGHVS, CDR2 FQNEAQ. This CDR3 region has 15 residues. The V gene end was trimmed by 7 bases and the J gene end by 5 bases; junction bases not matched to a gene: 11. This chain's CDR3 is CASIAGQARHNEQFF. CDR3 nucleotide sequence: TGTGCCAGCATCGCAGGACAGGCGCGCCACAATGAGCAGTTCTTC.

The rearrangement links TRBV14 to TRBJ1-6; weak D call: TRBD1 (6 bases). Germline loops: CDR1 SGHDN, CDR2 FVKESK. This CDR3 spans 15 amino acids. Trimming removed 4 bases from V and 6 bases from J, with 13 bases in between. The chain's CDR3 is CASSRATGANSPLHF. The DNA for the CDR3 is TGTGCCAGCAGCCGGGCGACAGGTGCTAATTCACCCCTCCACTTT.